This record covers a single T cell receptor beta chain. Germline lookup yields CDR1 PRHDT and CDR2 FYEKMQ (reference sequence). The V end lost 2 bases, the J end lost 7 bases, and 12 bases lay between the germline ends. The length of the CDR3 is 13 residues. The sample is drawn from a study of OX40 agonist ivuxolimab in advanced cancers. Study-level information: Every patient in dose escalation had hepatocellular carcinoma, melanoma, renal cell or head and neck cancer.

This table comes from immunoSEQ multiplex PCR, and its TCRdb copy is limited to in-frame clones, with some not included. The sample lists 55,000 to 75,000 clones; about 85% were seen once. The material was CD4+ or CD8+ T cells sorted from blood, obtained in a trial of the OX40 agonist ivuxolimab. The chain has TRBV13 and TRBJ2-7, with a weak D call TRBD1 (7 bases). This TCR was sampled from an adult with an advanced solid tumor such as melanoma, head and neck, liver or kidney cancer. DNA for the CDR3: TGTGCCAGCAGCTTATACAGGGGAGGTGAGCAGTACTTC. Translation: CASSLYRGGEQYF.